These 5 T cell receptor beta chains share one sample of origin, sequenced in a study of response to subunit inactivated influenza vaccine. TCRdb reprocessed the RT-PCR reads via MiXCR and lists one record per CDR3 protein. The sample has roughly 700,000 distinct CDR3 sequences, around 16% seen once; the top ten hold roughly 12%. This specimen consisted of PBMCs from blood, obtained 11 to 12 days after vaccination. The receptors come from a man in his fifties or sixties who received an inactivated influenza vaccine.

The rearrangement links TRBV5-1 to TRBJ2-5; D is perhaps TRBD2 (6 bases). Germline CDR1 SGHRS, CDR2 YFSETQ. This CDR3 spans 16 amino acids. V was cut by 3 bases and J by 0 bases, with 15 bases left in between. The CDR3 spells CASSSPGLGYQETQYF. CDR3 DNA: TGCGCCAGCAGCTCTCCGGGACTTGGGTACCAAGAGACCCAGTACTTC.

This clonotype was seen only a few times. The chain couples TRBV30 to TRBJ2-7, with TRBD2 as a possible D gene (6 bases). Looked up from germline, CDR1 is GTSNPN and CDR2 is SVGIG (reference sequence). The CDR3 length is 14 residues. V dropped 1 base and J dropped 2 bases, with 12 bases sitting between them. CDR3 DNA: TGTGCCTGGAGTGATGTCGGGGGAGCCTACGAGCAGTACTTC. This translates into CAWSDVGGAYEQYF.

This clonotype occurred a few times. The chain joins TRBV12-3 or TRBV12-4 to TRBJ2-3, with D uncertain. V was cut by 2 bases and J by 4 bases, with 4 bases left in between. This CDR3 region has 12 residues. The CDR3 sequence is CASSLNSDTQYF. CDR3 DNA: TGTGCCAGCAGTTTAAATTCAGATACGCAGTATTTT.

V and J are TRBV7-9 and TRBJ2-7; tentative D call: TRBD2 (5 bases). Deletions cut 1 base from V and 4 bases from J, with 17 bases between. The CDR3 loop spans 16 amino acids. Germline V gene data show CDR1 as SEHNR and CDR2 as FQNEAQ (reference sequence). The CDR3: CASSLVFTSGMYEQYF. The DNA of the CDR3 is TGTGCCAGCAGCTTAGTGTTTACATCGGGAATGTACGAGCAGTACTTC.

The chain carries TRBV28 and TRBJ1-1; TRBD1 matches at 9 bases. The CDR3 length is 14 residues. The V gene's germline CDR1 is MDHEN and CDR2 SYDVKM. The V segment lost 5 bases and the J segment 7 bases; nucleotides outside the gene matches: 8. The CDR3 loop is CASSIQGARGEAFF. The CDR3 region has the DNA TGTGCCAGCAGTATACAGGGGGCGCGAGGTGAAGCTTTCTTT.